Listed here are 22 T cell receptor beta chains from one sample, sequenced in a study of response to subunit inactivated influenza vaccine. TCRdb independently ran MiXCR on the RT-PCR reads; one entry per CDR3 protein. The sample yields about 780,000 distinct CDR3 sequences, less than 20% seen once. The material sequenced was PBMCs from blood, taken roughly 5 days after vaccination. The receptors originated from a man aged 45-65 years who received an inactivated influenza vaccine.

The chain uses TRBV7-6 and TRBJ2-7; D may be TRBD1 or TRBD2 (5 bases each). The germline CDR1 and CDR2 sequences are SGHVS and FNYEAQ. CDR3 length: 17 residues. The V end lost 0 bases, the J end lost 2 bases, and 17 bases lay between the germline ends. CDR3: CASSLASPGTHPYEQYF. The CDR3 nucleotides are TGTGCCAGCAGCTTAGCCTCACCCGGGACCCATCCCTACGAGCAGTACTTC.

V is TRBV7-9 and J is TRBJ1-5, with a weak D call TRBD1 (6 bases). The CDR3 has 17 amino acids. Trimming removed 3 bases from V and 5 bases from J, with 20 bases in between. The V gene's germline CDR1 is SEHNR and CDR2 FQNEAQ (reference sequence). The CDR3 sequence: CASSLGQGTGQDQPQHF. CDR3 nucleotide sequence: TGTGCCAGCAGCTTGGGTCAGGGGACCGGGCAGGATCAGCCCCAGCATTTT.

The chain combines TRBV20-1 with TRBJ2-7, with 8 bases matching TRBD2. The junction had 9 bases not matched to a gene; V was cut back by 0 bases and J by 2 bases. The germline CDR1 and CDR2 sequences are DFQATT and SNEGSKA (reference sequence). The CDR3 totals 16 residues. CDR3 sequence (DNA): TGCAGTGCTAGAGATTGGAATAGCGGGACCCCCTACGAGCAGTACTTC. Its protein is CSARDWNSGTPYEQYF.

This clonotype was recorded many times. The CDR3 loop reads CSVRGQNSYEQYF. CDR3 coding DNA: TGCAGCGTTCGGGGACAGAACTCCTACGAGCAGTACTTC. The chain joins TRBV29-1 to TRBJ2-7; 7 bases are shared with TRBD1. The CDR3 is 13 residues long. The V gene's germline CDR1 is SQVTM and CDR2 ANQGSEA. The V and J ends lost 5 bases and 0 bases, in that order; junction bases with no gene match: 4.

This clonotype has more than one count but fewer than ten. The chain uses TRBV9 and TRBJ2-3; TRBD2 agrees at 7 bases. J lost 10 bases, V lost 7 bases, and 9 bases had no gene match. There are 12 residues in the CDR3. Per germline, CDR1 SGDLS and CDR2 YYNGEE. The CDR3 is CASGDYRIAQYF. The CDR3 nucleotides read TGTGCCAGCGGGGACTACCGGATCGCGCAGTATTTT.

In its sample, this clonotype was seen a few times. The chain joins TRBV18 to TRBJ2-2; TRBD1 matches at 9 bases. The trim removed 2 bases at V and 5 bases at J, leaving 6 bases unmatched. Germline-derived CDR1 and CDR2 are KGHSH and LQKENI. The CDR3 has 16 residues. CDR3 coding DNA: TGTGCCAGCTCACCATTTTCTGGACAGGGGACCGGGGAGCTGTTTTTT. It encodes CASSPFSGQGTGELFF.

The sample holds a few counts of this clonotype. The chain is built from TRBV7-9 and TRBJ2-1, with a weak D call TRBD2 (6 bases). Deletions cut 5 bases from V and 3 bases from J, with 11 bases between. Germline-derived CDR1 and CDR2 are SEHNR and FQNEAQ (reference sequence). The CDR3 contains 14 residues. This CDR3 is CASSGTGYYNEQFF. The CDR3 DNA reads as TGTGCCAGCAGCGGGACTGGCTACTACAATGAGCAGTTCTTC.

The chain couples TRBV20-1 to TRBJ2-1; 8 bases align to TRBD2. This CDR3 has 16 residues. The ends lost 0 bases at V and 6 bases at J; junction bases unmatched: 10. CDR1 is DFQATT, CDR2 SNEGSKA, per germline (reference sequence). The CDR3 DNA follows: TGCAGTGCTAGAGATAGAACGGCGGGGGGAATCAATGAGCAGTTCTTC. Amino acids: CSARDRTAGGINEQFF.

This clonotype showed up just a few times. This sequence joins TRBV7-3 and TRBJ1-1; D is perhaps TRBD1 (5 bases). Deletions cut 5 bases from V and 4 bases from J, with 17 bases between. The CDR3 has 15 amino acids. Germline V gene data show CDR1 as SGHTA and CDR2 as FQGTGA. CDR3 in DNA: TGTGCCAGCAGCCCGAGTCCAGGGTCGGGCACTGAAGCTTTCTTT. Its protein product is CASSPSPGSGTEAFF.

The chain couples TRBV5-5 to TRBJ1-6, with 7 bases fitting TRBD1. The ends lost 1 base at V and 5 bases at J; junction bases unmatched: 6. Germline CDR1 is SGHKS and CDR2 is YYEKEE (reference sequence). The CDR3 runs to 16 residues. The CDR3 DNA reads TGTGCCAGCAGCTTGTCACTGACAGGGAATAATTCACCCCTCCACTTT. Amino acids: CASSLSLTGNNSPLHF. Full variable domain (missing parts from reference TRBV5-5 and TRBJ1-6): DAGVTQSPTHLIKTRGQQVTLRCSPISGHKSVSWYQQVLGQGPQFIFQYYEKEERGRGNFPDRFSARQFPNYSSELNVNALLLGDSALYLCASSLSLTGNNSPLHFGNGTRLTVT.

In its sample, this clonotype was seen a few times. The chain links TRBV4-2 to TRBJ1-1; D is ambiguous. Trimming pared 3 bases from V and 1 base from J, leaving 18 bases between. This CDR3 is built from 17 residues. Germline V gene data show CDR1 as LGHNA and CDR2 as YNFKEQ. For the CDR3, the DNA is TGTGCCAGCAGCCAGATCGCCGGGTTCGACTCGAACACTGAAGCTTTCTTT. It encodes CASSQIAGFDSNTEAFF.

The rearrangement joins TRBV5-1 to TRBJ1-2; the D gene is possibly TRBD1 (6 bases). This CDR3 has 14 amino acids. Germline CDR1 and CDR2: SGHRS and YFSETQ. Trimming pared 4 bases from V and 3 bases from J, leaving 13 bases between. CDR3 loop: CASSVLPGDYGYTF. DNA of the CDR3: TGCGCCAGCAGCGTACTCCCAGGGGACTATGGCTACACCTTC.

This clonotype was observed a handful of times. The chain joins TRBV3-1 to TRBJ1-1; no firm D call. V was shortened by 2 bases and J by 2 bases, with 9 bases between the two germline ends. The CDR3 is 14 amino acids. The germline V gene encodes CDR1 LGHDT and CDR2 YNNKEL (reference sequence). DNA for the CDR3: TGTGCCAGCAGCCAACGTTTCATAAACACTGAAGCTTTCTTT. This codes for CASSQRFINTEAFF.

The V and J genes are TRBV12-3 or TRBV12-4 and TRBJ1-1, with D perhaps TRBD1 (6 bases). The CDR3 is 13 amino acids. V was clipped by 3 bases and J by 8 bases, with 13 bases between them. The CDR3: CASSFVGGSEAFF. The DNA for the CDR3 is TGTGCCAGCAGTTTCGTTGGGGGCTCGGAAGCTTTCTTT.

This clonotype was observed at least ten times. The genes are TRBV7-2 and TRBJ2-1; no reliable D call. CDR3 length equals 14 residues. Trimming removed 1 base from V and 2 bases from J, with 6 bases in between. Per the germline V gene, CDR1 is SGHTA and CDR2 is FQGNSA. Here the CDR3 reads CASSLGVTYNEQFF. CDR3 DNA: TGTGCCAGCAGCTTAGGGGTGACCTACAATGAGCAGTTCTTC.

This clonotype occurred a few times. The rearrangement uses TRBV5-1 and TRBJ2-7; D is perhaps TRBD2 (5 bases). The CDR3 is made up of 13 amino acids. The V and J ends lost 4 bases and 0 bases respectively, with 8 bases between them. Looked up from germline, CDR1 is SGHRS and CDR2 is YFSETQ. The CDR3 bases are TGCGCCAGCAGCAAAGACTACTCCTACGAGCAGTACTTC. This sequence encodes CASSKDYSYEQYF.

The chain joins TRBV29-1 to TRBJ2-5; the D gene is possibly TRBD1 (5 bases). CDR1 and CDR2 from the germline V gene are SQVTM and ANQGSEA. Deletions cut 7 bases from V and 3 bases from J, with 12 bases between. The CDR3 covers 12 residues. The CDR3 region is CSAEVGEETQYF. Here the CDR3 DNA reads TGCAGCGCTGAGGTAGGGGAAGAGACCCAGTACTTC.

This sequence joins TRBV7-2 and TRBJ2-2; D might be TRBD1 (6 bases). The V gene lost 5 bases and the J gene lost 4 bases, with 14 bases spanning the gap. The CDR3 has 15 amino acids. Looked up from germline, CDR1 is SGHTA and CDR2 is FQGNSA. CDR3 DNA sequence: TGTGCCAGCAGCGTTAACTTCAGGGGCACCGGGGAGCTGTTTTTT. Amino acid sequence: CASSVNFRGTGELFF.

The V and J genes are TRBV15 and TRBJ2-2; D call uncertain. This CDR3 region has 15 residues. The ends were cut back, 1 base at V and 4 bases at J, with 10 bases in the middle. Germline V lookup: CDR1 LNHNV, CDR2 YYDKDF (reference sequence). CDR3 region: CATSRAPAGTGELFF. For the CDR3, the DNA is TGTGCCACCAGCAGAGCCCCGGCCGGCACCGGGGAGCTGTTTTTT.

This clonotype was found a few times. The chain combines TRBV5-1 with TRBJ2-1; possible D gene TRBD2, 7 bases. The CDR3 covers 13 residues. V was pared by 6 bases and J by 10 bases, with 17 bases between. From germline, CDR1 is SGHRS and CDR2 YFSETQ. For the CDR3, the DNA is TGCGCCAGCACTGGGGGCGGGAGCCAAGAGCAGTTCTTC. It encodes CASTGGGSQEQFF.

This clonotype was picked up many times. The CDR3 DNA reads TGCAGCGCATTCCCGGGACTAGCGAATGAGCAGTTCTTC. As protein: CSAFPGLANEQFF. This chain links TRBV29-1 with TRBJ2-1; 10 bases line up with TRBD2. V lost 7 bases and J lost 7; bases outside the gene matches: 7. CDR3 length: 13 residues. In germline, CDR1 is SQVTM, CDR2 ANQGSEA.

The chain combines TRBV12-3 or TRBV12-4 with TRBJ2-1, with TRBD1 matching over 7 bases. The CDR3 is 12 amino acids. V was pared by 6 bases and J by 16 bases, with 12 bases of the junction left unmatched. The CDR3 loop is CASSPRDRHEFF. CDR3 nucleotides: TGTGCCAGCAGCCCACGGGACAGACACGAATTCTTC.